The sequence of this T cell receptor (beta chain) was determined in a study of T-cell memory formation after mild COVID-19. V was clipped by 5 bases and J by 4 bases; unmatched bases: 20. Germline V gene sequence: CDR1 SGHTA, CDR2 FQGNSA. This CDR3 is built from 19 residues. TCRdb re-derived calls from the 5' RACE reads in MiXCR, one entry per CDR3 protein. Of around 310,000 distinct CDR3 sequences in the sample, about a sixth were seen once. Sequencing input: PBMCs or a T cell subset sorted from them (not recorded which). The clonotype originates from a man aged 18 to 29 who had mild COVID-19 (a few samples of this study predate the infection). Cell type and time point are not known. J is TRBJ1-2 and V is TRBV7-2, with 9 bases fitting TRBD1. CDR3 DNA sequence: TGTGCCAGCAGCCCCAGGGGGACAGGGAGCCCCTATTTGGGCTATGGCTACACCTTC. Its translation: CASSPRGTGSPYLGYGYTF.